The following is a TCR beta chain sequence with its context. The sample is drawn from a study of T cell responses to AZD1222 COVID-19 vaccine. The CDR3 is 13 amino acids. Trimming took off 1 base at V and 2 bases at J, with 3 bases between the two ends. Germline-derived CDR1 and CDR2 are MGHDK and SYGVNS. The data were produced by immunoSEQ multiplex PCR, yet TCRdb's version contains in-frame clones alone and is incomplete. The table records about 86,000 clones, 70% to 80% of them present only once. J is TRBJ1-5 and V is TRBV25-1; D gene unclear. This TCR derives from an adult in good health. This sample comprised peripheral blood, obtained on day 0 of AZD1222 vaccination. CDR3: CASSEFGNQPQHF. The CDR3 bases are TGTGCCAGCAGTGAATTCGGCAATCAGCCCCAGCATTTT.